This T cell receptor beta chain appears in the sequencing data of a study of T-cell memory formation after mild COVID-19. Study summary: The study found TCR clusters largely donor specific.

Each CDR3 protein gets one entry after TCRdb re-called the 5' RACE reads with MiXCR. The profile shows roughly 150,000 distinct CDR3 sequences, around 13% of them singletons. V was clipped by 0 bases and J by 2 bases, with 19 bases between them. CDR1 is SGDLS and CDR2 is YYNGEE in the germline V gene. The CDR3 loop spans 18 amino acids. This clonotype has only a few counts. The sequenced sample was PBMCs or a T cell subset sorted from them (not recorded which). The chain combines TRBV9 with TRBJ2-3; D may be TRBD2 (5 bases). This TCR was sampled from an adult woman who had mild COVID-19 (a few samples of this study predate the infection). Cell type and time point are not known. The CDR3 nucleotides read TGTGCCAGCAGCGTAGCCTCCGGACCAACTAGACACACAGATACGCAGTATTTT. Protein: CASSVASGPTRHTDTQYF.